Detailed here is one T cell receptor (beta chain). In the original analysis: How many nucleated cells were present was estimated from reference gene primer amplification. Profiling relied on immunoSEQ multiplex PCR, and the TCRdb table lists in-frame clones only, not all of them. V and J calls plus clone size are reproduced from that table; the DNA served to infer D and trimming. The table lists about 97,000 clones, around 92% of them singletons, with 5% to 6% in the top ten. The data belong to a study of blood T cell repertoires in COVID-19. About the study: COVID-19 samples collected from the United States, Italy and Spain covered acute and convalescent phases. T cells, B-cell-depleted T cells, or PBMCs supplied cDNA or gDNA.

Per the germline V gene, CDR1 is ENHRY and CDR2 is SYGVKD. With 4 bases clipped from V and 1 base from J, the junction kept 0 bases outside the gene matches. The CDR3 loop spans 14 amino acids. The chain is built from TRBV10-3 and TRBJ1-5; 8 bases fit TRBD1. Input material: peripheral blood. This clonotype originated in a man aged 50 to 59 with active COVID-19. CDR3 sequence reads: CAISGQGSNQPQHF. In DNA, the CDR3 is TGTGCCATCAGTGGACAGGGGAGCAATCAGCCCCAGCATTTT.